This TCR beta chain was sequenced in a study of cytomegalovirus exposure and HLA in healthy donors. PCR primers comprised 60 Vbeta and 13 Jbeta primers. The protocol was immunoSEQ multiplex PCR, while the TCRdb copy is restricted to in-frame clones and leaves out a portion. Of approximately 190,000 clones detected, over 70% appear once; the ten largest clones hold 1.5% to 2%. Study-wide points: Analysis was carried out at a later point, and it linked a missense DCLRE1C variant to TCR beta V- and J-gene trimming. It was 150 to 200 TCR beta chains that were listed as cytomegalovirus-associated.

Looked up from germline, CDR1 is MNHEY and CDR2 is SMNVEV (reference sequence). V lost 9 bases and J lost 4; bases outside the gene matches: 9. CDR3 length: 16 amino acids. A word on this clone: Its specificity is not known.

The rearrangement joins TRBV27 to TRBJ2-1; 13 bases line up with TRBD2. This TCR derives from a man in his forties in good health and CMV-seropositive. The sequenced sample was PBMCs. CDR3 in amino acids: CASSKGTSGKYNEQFF. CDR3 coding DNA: TGTGCCAGTTCTAAGGGGACTAGCGGGAAATACAATGAGCAGTTCTTC.